This TCR beta chain was profiled in a study of beta chain features in type 1 diabetes. Study-wide results and caveats: For type 1 diabetes patients, VDJ junctions showed fewer insertions and more deletions.

The entirety of the isolated RNA underwent reverse transcription, so expressed TCRB transcripts were sequenced. The assay was immunoSEQ multiplex PCR, and TCRdb's table has in-frame clones only and misses some. Of about 360,000 clones in the sample, 10% to 15% were seen once. The germline CDR1 and CDR2 sequences are SNHLY and FYNNEI. The CDR3 covers 14 residues. V was cut by 4 bases and J by 2 bases, with 10 bases left in between. This clone occurred a few times. What it binds is unknown. Sequenced input: naive CD4+ T cells from blood. The sequence came from a man aged 18 to 35 in good health. V is TRBV2 and J is TRBJ2-3, with a weak D call TRBD1 (5 bases). CDR3 loop: CASSVNRPTDTQYF. CDR3 coding DNA: TGTGCCAGCAGTGTTAACAGGCCCACAGATACGCAGTATTTT.